This T cell receptor (beta chain) was sequenced during a study of blood T cell repertoires in COVID-19. Study context: Material from acute and convalescent COVID-19 was sourced from the United States, Italy and Spain. Sample material is recorded as cDNA or gDNA derived from T cells, B-cell-depleted T cells, or PBMCs.

Study processing details: Nucleated cell number was recorded as an estimate derived from reference gene primer amplification. Method: immunoSEQ multiplex PCR; TCRdb's copy keeps in-frame clones and lacks some. The V and J calls and clone size come from that table; D and trimming were worked out from the DNA. The table includes about 270,000 clones, around nine tenths detected once. Germline V gives CDR1 MNHEY, CDR2 SVGAGI. V lost 8 bases, J lost 3 bases, and 14 bases lay in between. The CDR3 runs 14 residues. Input material: peripheral blood. This chain uses TRBV6-5 with TRBJ1-3; D is unclear. This clonotype was sampled from a man in his forties or fifties with active or convalescent COVID-19. The CDR3 here is CASARGQDGNTIYF. DNA for the CDR3: TGTGCCAGCGCCCGCGGGCAGGATGGAAACACCATATATTTT.